Reported below is one TCR beta chain. The antigen is undetermined. This record comes from a study of CD8+ T cells in alopecia areata. Findings of the study overall: With tofacitinib ongoing, many expanded lesional clones persisted in both scalp and blood. Lesional scalp exceeded normal scalp in clonality, especially in alopecia totalis/universalis.

In each case, RNA was isolated and then reverse transcribed into cDNA as the sequencing template. The data were produced by immunoSEQ multiplex PCR, yet TCRdb's version contains in-frame clones alone and is incomplete. There are about 160,000 clones in the sample; about three fifths occur only once, and 0.7% to 1% lies in the top ten. The treatment denotes: oral pan-JAK inhibitor, 5-10 mg twice daily. Source: CD4+ T cells sorted from blood, taken at week 4, from a patient treated with tofacitinib. The sequence came from a human donor with alopecia areata.

The CDR3 sequence is CASSLAHIGAGTDTQYF. In nucleotides, the CDR3 is TGCGCCAGCAGCTTAGCCCACATCGGGGCCGGCACAGATACGCAGTATTTT. The chain recombines TRBV5-1 with TRBJ2-3; D may correspond to TRBD1 or TRBD2 (5 bases each). Germline V lookup: CDR1 SGHRS, CDR2 YFSETQ. With 2 bases removed from V and 1 base from J, the gap between germline ends came to 17 bases. CDR3 length: 17 amino acids.